This T cell receptor beta chain came from a study of T cell responses to AZD1222 COVID-19 vaccine. Sequencing was performed with immunoSEQ multiplex PCR; in TCRdb, only in-frame clones are kept and a portion is missing. Counted here are roughly 200,000 clones, 85% to 95% occurring once; the ten biggest clones make up about 1%. Trimming removed 6 bases at V and 2 bases at J, with 17 bases between. Per the germline V gene, CDR1 is MDHEN and CDR2 is SYDVKM. The CDR3 totals 15 residues. In this sample, this clone turned up once. Antigen specificity is unknown. Study findings and constraints: Spike as a whole was targeted by vaccine-associated CD4 TCRs, dominant at 160-218 and 743-854. White British donors predominated, females outnumbered males, and clonal diversity was possibly underestimated.

V is TRBV28 and J is TRBJ2-7; D remains unclear. This specimen consisted of peripheral blood, obtained on day 0 of MenACWY control vaccination. This TCR was sampled from an adult in good health. The CDR3 DNA sequence: TGTGCCAGCAGCCCCGGTGGACCCGAAACCTACGAGCAGTACTTC. It translates to CASSPGGPETYEQYF. Based on the CDR3 plus reference TRBV28 and TRBJ2-7, the full variable domain is DVKVTQSSRYLVKRTGEKVFLECVQDMDHENMFWYRQDPGLGLRLIYFSYDVKMKEKGDIPEGYSVSREKKERFSLILESASTNQTSMYLCASSPGGPETYEQYFGPGTRLTVT.